This T cell receptor (beta chain) was sequenced during a study of blood T cell repertoires in COVID-19. This CDR3 is 14 amino acids long. Germline V gene sequence: CDR1 SGDLS, CDR2 YYNGEE. With V trimmed by 4 bases and J by 3 bases, 6 bases remained unmatched. The data were produced by immunoSEQ multiplex PCR, yet TCRdb's version contains in-frame clones alone and is incomplete. The sample lists 150,000 to 160,000 clones; about 80% were seen once. The J gene is TRBJ2-7, the V gene TRBV9; 8 bases match TRBD1. Sequences were obtained from peripheral blood. This sequence was found in a man in his 60s with acute or convalescent COVID-19. The CDR3 coding sequence is TGTGCCAGCAGCCCCCGGACAGGGAGCTACGAGCAGTACTTC. It yields the protein CASSPRTGSYEQYF.